A selection of T cell receptor beta chains follows, all from one sample in a study of cytomegalovirus exposure and HLA in healthy donors. Profiled with immunoSEQ multiplex PCR; TCRdb holds only in-frame clones, not every one. Here the sample table reports 150,000 to 200,000 clones. The sample taken for sequencing was PBMCs. These receptors all come from an older woman in good health and CMV-seronegative. Each CDR3 is given without its conserved first and last residue. Each record gives: J gene, V gene, CDR3 protein.

TRBJ2-1,TRBV5-6,ASSPGLAGGREQF
TRBJ2-7,TRBV11-1,ASSLEGSPPHSYEQY
TRBJ2-2,TRBV25-1,ASSDPFSLPGGTGELF
TRBJ1-2,TRBV7-9,ASSLDSGGYT
TRBJ1-3,TRBV9,ASSVGGTGAGNTIY
TRBJ1-5,TRBV20-1,SARGNQPQH
TRBJ1-2,TRBV5-1,ASSLAEGDGYT
TRBJ2-7,TRBV5-1,ASSLAGGPSYEQY
TRBJ1-2,TRBV6-1,ASSQTGVNYGYT
TRBJ2-7,TRBV5-6,ASSSGTGAYEQY
TRBJ2-3,TRBV19,ATSTGEIWGTQY
TRBJ2-3,TRBV7-9,ASIPIAGLTDTQY
TRBJ2-3,TRBV7-3,ASSSRGLTDTQY
TRBJ1-2,TRBV6-1,ASTTGGGYT
TRBJ1-5,TRBV6-6,ASSYSSGGFQPQH
TRBJ1-1,TRBV19,ASRPRIGDARKNTEAF
TRBJ1-1,TRBV6-6,ASVTVPGTEAF
TRBJ2-3,TRBV5-1,ASSGGGPDTQY
TRBJ1-1,TRBV7-2,ASSNSYTEAF
TRBJ1-1,TRBV7-3,ASSLGFGDTEAF
TRBJ1-5,TRBV7-3,ASSSQGRGNQPQH
TRBJ1-4,TRBV13,ASSLAGTGGFNEKLF
TRBJ2-1,TRBV11-2,ASSLVGTAHNEQF
TRBJ1-2,TRBV30,AWTLGGYGYT
TRBJ1-2,TRBV5-4,ASSLVGLPDGYT
TRBJ1-5,TRBV6-5,ASSYSTDSNQPQH
TRBJ1-5,TRBV6-5,ASSKQSPSNQPQH
TRBJ1-4,TRBV5-6,ASSLGRVNEKLF
TRBJ1-5,TRBV2,ASRGQTEGHQPQH
TRBJ1-1,TRBV7-8,ASSHGEAEAF
TRBJ1-4,TRBV18,ASSPGQGLSEKLF
TRBJ1-4,TRBV5-4,ASSPRQGLNEKLF
TRBJ1-1,TRBV7-6,ASSSKYRGQKLEAF
TRBJ2-5,TRBV7-8,ASSLPHDNTKETQY
TRBJ2-5,TRBV5-1,ASSADGVIQETQY
TRBJ2-3,TRBV5-1,ASSSAEAGAADTQY